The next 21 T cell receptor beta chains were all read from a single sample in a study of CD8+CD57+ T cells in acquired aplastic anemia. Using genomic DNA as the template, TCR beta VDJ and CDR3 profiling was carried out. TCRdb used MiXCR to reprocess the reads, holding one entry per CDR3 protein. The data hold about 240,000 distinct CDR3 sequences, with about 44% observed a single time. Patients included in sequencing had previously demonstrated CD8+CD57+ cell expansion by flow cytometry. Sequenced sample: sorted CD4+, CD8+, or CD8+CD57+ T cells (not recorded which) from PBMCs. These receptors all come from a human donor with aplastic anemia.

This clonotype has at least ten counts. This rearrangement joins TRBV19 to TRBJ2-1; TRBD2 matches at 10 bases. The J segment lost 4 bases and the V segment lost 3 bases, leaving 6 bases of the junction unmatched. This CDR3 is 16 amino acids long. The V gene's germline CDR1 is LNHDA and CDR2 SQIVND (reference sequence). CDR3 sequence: CASSMSSGSGYNEQFF. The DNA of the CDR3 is TGTGCCAGTAGTATGTCTAGCGGGAGTGGATACAATGAGCAGTTCTTC.

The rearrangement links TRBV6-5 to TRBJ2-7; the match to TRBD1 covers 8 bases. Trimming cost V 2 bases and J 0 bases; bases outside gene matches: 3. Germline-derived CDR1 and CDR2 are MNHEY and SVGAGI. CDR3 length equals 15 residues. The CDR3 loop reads CASSYGTGRSYEQYF. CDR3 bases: TGTGCCAGCAGTTACGGGACAGGTCGCTCCTACGAGCAGTACTTC.

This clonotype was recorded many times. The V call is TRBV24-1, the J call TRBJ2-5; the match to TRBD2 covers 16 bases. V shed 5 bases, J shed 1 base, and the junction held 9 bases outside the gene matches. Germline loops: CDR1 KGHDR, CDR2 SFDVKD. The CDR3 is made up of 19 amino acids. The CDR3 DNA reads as TGTGCCACCAGTGCCAACCCGGGACTAGCGGGAGGGTTCCAAGAGACCCAGTACTTC. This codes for CATSANPGLAGGFQETQYF.

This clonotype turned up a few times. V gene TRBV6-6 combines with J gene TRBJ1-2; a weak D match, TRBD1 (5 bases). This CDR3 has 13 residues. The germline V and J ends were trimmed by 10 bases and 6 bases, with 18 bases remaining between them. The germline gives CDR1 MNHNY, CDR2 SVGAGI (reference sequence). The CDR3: CATTPRGEDGYTF. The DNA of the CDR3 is TGTGCCACAACGCCGCGGGGGGAGGATGGCTACACCTTC.

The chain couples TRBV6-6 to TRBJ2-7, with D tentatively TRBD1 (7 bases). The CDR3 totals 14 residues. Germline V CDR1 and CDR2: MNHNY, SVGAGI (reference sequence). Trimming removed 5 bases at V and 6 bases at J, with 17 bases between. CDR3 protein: CASSDWTGGAEQYV. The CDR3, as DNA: TGTGCCAGCAGTGATTGGACAGGAGGGGCCGAGCAGTACGTC.

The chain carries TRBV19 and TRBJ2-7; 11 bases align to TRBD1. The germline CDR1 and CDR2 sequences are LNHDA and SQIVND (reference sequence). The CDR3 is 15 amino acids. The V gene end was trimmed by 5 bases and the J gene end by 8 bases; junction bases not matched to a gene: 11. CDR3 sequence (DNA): TGTGCCAGTAGTCCCGGACAGGGGGCGGCCGTGCAGCAGTACTTC. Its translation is CASSPGQGAAVQQYF.

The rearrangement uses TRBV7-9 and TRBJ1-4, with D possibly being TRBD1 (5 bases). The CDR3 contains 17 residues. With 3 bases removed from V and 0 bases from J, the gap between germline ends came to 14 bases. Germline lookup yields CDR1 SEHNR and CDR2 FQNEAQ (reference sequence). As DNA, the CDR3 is TGTGCCAGCAGCTTGGATAAGGGGAGCGCAACTAATGAAAAACTGTTTTTT. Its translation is CASSLDKGSATNEKLFF. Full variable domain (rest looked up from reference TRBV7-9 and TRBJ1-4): DTGVSQNPRHKITKRGQNVTFRCDPISEHNRLYWYRQTLGQGPEFLTYFQNEAQLEKSRLLSDRFSAERPKGSFSTLEIQRTEQGDSAMYLCASSLDKGSATNEKLFFGSGTQLSVL.

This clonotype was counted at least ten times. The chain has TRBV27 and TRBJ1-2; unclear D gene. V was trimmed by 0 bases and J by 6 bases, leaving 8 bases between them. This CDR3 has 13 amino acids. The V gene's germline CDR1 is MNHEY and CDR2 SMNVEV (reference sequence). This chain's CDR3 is CASSLSGSHGYTF. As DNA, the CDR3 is TGTGCCAGCAGTTTATCTGGCAGCCATGGCTACACCTTC.

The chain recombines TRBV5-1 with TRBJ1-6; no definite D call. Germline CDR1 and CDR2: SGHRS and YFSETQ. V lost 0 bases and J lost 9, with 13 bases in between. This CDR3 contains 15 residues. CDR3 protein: CASSLETALGSPLHF. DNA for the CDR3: TGCGCCAGCAGCTTGGAAACGGCCTTAGGTTCACCCCTCCACTTT.

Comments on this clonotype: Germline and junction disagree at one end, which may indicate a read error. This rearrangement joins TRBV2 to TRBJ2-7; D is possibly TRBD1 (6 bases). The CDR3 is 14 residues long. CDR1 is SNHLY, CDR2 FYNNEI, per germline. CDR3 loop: CASKTPGQNYEQHF. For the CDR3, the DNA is TGTGCCAGCAAGACGCCGGGACAAAATTACGAGCAGCACTTC.

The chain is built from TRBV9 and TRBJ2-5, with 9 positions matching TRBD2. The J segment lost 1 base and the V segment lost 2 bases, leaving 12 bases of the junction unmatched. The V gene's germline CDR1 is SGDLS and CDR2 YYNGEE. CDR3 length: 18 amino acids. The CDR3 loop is CASSVPSKGSGSQETQYF. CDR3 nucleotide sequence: TGTGCCAGCAGCGTTCCCTCGAAGGGTAGCGGGAGCCAAGAGACCCAGTACTTC.

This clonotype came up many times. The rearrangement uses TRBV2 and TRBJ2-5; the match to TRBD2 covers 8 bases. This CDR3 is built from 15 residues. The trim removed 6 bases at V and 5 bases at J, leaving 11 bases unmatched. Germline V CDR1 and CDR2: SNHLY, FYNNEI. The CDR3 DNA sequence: TGTGCCAGCAGCGACAAAGGCGGGGGGCGGGAGACCCAGTACTTC. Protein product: CASSDKGGGRETQYF.

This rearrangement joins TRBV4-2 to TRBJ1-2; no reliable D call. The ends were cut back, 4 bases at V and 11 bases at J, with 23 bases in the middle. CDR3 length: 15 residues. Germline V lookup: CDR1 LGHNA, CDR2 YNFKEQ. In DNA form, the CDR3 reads TGTGCCAGCAGCCCTGGAGCCGGCCCCTCCTCAGGATACACCTTC. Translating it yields CASSPGAGPSSGYTF.

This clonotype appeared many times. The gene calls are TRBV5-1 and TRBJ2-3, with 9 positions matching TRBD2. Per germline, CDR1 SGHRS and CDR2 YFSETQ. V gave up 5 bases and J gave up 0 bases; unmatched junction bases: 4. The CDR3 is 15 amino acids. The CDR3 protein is CASRGTSGSTDTQYF. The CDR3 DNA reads TGCGCCAGCAGGGGAACTAGCGGGAGCACAGATACGCAGTATTTT.

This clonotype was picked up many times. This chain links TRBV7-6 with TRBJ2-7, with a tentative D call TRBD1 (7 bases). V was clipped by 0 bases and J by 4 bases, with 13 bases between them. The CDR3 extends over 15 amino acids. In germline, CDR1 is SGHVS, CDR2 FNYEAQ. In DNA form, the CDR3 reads TGTGCCAGCAGCTTAGCGGCGGGACAGAGTTACGAGCAGTACTTC. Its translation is CASSLAAGQSYEQYF. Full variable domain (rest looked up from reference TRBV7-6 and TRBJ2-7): GAGVSQSPRYKVTKRGQDVALRCDPISGHVSLYWYRQALGQGPEFLTYFNYEAQQDKSGLPNDRFSAERPEGSISTLTIQRTEQRDSAMYRCASSLAAGQSYEQYFGPGTRLTVT.

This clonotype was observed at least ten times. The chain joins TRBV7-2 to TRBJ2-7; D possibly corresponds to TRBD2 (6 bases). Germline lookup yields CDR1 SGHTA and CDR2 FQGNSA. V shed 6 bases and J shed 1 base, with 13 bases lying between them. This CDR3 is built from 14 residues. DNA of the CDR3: TGTGCCAGCAGAATACTGGCGGGATCCTACGAGCAGTACTTC. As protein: CASRILAGSYEQYF.

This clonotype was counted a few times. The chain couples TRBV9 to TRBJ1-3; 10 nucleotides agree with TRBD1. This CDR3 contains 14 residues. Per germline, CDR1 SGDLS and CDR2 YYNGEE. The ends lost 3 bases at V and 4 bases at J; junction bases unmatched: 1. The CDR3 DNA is TGTGCCAGCAGCGGGGACAGGGGCGGAAACACCATATATTTT. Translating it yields CASSGDRGGNTIYF.

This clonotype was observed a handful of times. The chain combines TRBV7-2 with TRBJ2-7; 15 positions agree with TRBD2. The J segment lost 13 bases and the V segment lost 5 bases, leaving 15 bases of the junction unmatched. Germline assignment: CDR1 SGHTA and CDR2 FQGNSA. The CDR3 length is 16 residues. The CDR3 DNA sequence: TGTGCCAGCAGCCAAGACGGGACTAGCGGGGGGAAGGAGCGATACTTC. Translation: CASSQDGTSGGKERYF.

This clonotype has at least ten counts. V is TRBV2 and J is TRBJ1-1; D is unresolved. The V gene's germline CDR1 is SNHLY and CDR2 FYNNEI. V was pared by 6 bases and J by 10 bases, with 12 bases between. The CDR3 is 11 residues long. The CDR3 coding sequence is TGTGCCAGCAGGTCGGGGTTTGGAGCTTTCTTT. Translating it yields CASRSGFGAFF.

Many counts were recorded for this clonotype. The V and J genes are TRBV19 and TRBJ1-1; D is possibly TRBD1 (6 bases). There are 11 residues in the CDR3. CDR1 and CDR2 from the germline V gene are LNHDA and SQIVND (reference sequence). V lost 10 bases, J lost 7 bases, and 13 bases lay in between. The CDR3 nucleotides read TGTGCCACCTATCAGGGGAGTGAAGCTTTCTTT. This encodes CATYQGSEAFF.

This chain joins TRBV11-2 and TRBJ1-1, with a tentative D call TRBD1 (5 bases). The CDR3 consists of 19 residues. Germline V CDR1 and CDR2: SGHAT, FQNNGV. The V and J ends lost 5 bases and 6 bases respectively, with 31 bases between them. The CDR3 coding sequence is TGTGCCAGCAGCCCTAGGGACTTCCAAGAGACAGTAATTAAGGCTGAAGCTTTCTTT. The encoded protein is CASSPRDFQETVIKAEAFF.